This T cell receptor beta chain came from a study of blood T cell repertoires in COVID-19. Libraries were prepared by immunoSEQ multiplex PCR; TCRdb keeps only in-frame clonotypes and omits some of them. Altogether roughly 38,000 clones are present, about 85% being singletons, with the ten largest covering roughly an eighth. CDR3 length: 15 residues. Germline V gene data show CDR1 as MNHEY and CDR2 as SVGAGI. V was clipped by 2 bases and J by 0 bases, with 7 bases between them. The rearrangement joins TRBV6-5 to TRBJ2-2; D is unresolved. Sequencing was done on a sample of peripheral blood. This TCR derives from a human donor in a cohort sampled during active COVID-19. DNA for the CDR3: TGTGCCAGCAGTTACGATACAGCGAACACCGGGGAGCTGTTTTTT. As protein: CASSYDTANTGELFF.